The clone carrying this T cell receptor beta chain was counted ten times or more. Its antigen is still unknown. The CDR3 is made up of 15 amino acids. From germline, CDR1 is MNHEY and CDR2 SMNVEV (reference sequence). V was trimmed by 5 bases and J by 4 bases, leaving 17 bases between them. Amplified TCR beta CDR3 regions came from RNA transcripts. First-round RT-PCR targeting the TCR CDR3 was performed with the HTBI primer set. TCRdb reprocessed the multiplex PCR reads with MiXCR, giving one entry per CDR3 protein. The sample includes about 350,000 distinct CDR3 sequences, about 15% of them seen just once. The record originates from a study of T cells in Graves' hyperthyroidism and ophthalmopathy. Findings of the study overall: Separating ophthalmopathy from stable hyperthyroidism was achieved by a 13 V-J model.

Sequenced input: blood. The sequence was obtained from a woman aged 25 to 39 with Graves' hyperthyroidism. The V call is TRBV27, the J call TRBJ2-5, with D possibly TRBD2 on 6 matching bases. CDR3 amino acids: CASSPSPGEGETQYF. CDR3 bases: TGTGCCAGCAGTCCCTCGCCGGGAGAGGGAGAGACCCAGTACTTC.